The T cell receptor (beta chain) under discussion was sequenced for a study of blood T cell repertoires in COVID-19. For the study at large: Sites in the United States, Italy and Spain provided acute and convalescent COVID-19 samples. Sources were T cells, B-cell-depleted T cells, or PBMCs; the material itself was cDNA or gDNA.

The authors' processing: Counts of nucleated cells, estimated from reference gene primer amplification, were obtained. Method: immunoSEQ multiplex PCR; TCRdb's copy keeps in-frame clones and lacks some. For V, J and clone size, that table is used; D and trimming come from the DNA. The repertoire holds over 70,000 clones, with 86% as singletons. The specimen was peripheral blood. This TCR came from a human donor in a cohort sampled during active COVID-19.

Here the CDR3 reads CASSRFLVGNTGELFF. CDR3 bases: TGTGCCAGCAGTCGGTTTCTGGTCGGGAACACCGGGGAGCTGTTTTTT. This chain joins TRBV27 and TRBJ2-2; D not resolved. The germline V and J ends were trimmed by 5 bases and 1 base, with 14 bases remaining between them. This CDR3 comprises 16 residues. Germline values: CDR1 MNHEY, CDR2 SMNVEV (reference sequence).